The clone carrying this T cell receptor beta chain was recorded a few times. Its antigen remains unknown. The V gene's germline CDR1 is WNHNN and CDR2 SYGVQD (reference sequence). The CDR3 is 15 amino acids. V was clipped by 2 bases and J by 1 base, with 8 bases between them. The entirety of the isolated RNA underwent reverse transcription, so expressed TCRB transcripts were sequenced. About 3.57 million reads were obtained on average from naive, central memory and regulatory T cell samples. Libraries were prepared by immunoSEQ multiplex PCR; TCRdb keeps only in-frame clonotypes and omits some of them. The profile shows about 390,000 clones, 9.6% of them singletons. The data were taken from a study of beta chain features in type 1 diabetes. Broader study findings: PCR might favor shorter templates, but any such skew would affect patients and controls equally. Moderate yet significant TCRB CDR3 shortening was seen in Type 1 diabetes patients in all four CD4+ subsets. Healthy donors had naive, central memory and Treg TCRB repertoires that appeared less similar than those seen among patients.

Sample: central memory CD4+ T cells from blood. The gene calls are TRBV10-1 and TRBJ2-2; D is perhaps TRBD2 (6 bases). This receptor was obtained from a man in his thirties or forties with type 1 diabetes. CDR3 sequence: CASSEPAGNTGELFF. The CDR3 DNA reads TGCGCCAGCAGTGAGCCAGCGGGGAACACCGGGGAGCTGTTTTTT.